The entry that follows covers one TCR beta chain sequence. This specimen belongs to a study of T cell changes during pregnancy in multiple sclerosis. Profiling relied on immunoSEQ multiplex PCR, and the TCRdb table lists in-frame clones only, not all of them. Found here are about 41,000 clones, more than 90% of them singletons; the top ten hold 6% to 7%. This CDR3 has 15 residues. Trimming removed 4 bases from V and 4 bases from J, with 19 bases in between. CDR1 SQVTM and CDR2 ANQGSEA come from the germline V gene. The material was CD8+ T cells from peripheral blood mononuclear cells, obtained in the third trimester of pregnancy. The sequence was collected from a female donor with multiple sclerosis, enrolled in a pregnancy study. The chain is built from TRBV29-1 and TRBJ1-2; unclear D gene. The CDR3 sequence is CSVALGSGEVYGYTF. In DNA form, the CDR3 reads TGCAGCGTTGCCCTGGGGTCTGGGGAGGTCTATGGCTACACCTTC. The entire variable domain, with the rest obtained from reference TRBV29-1 and TRBJ1-2, is as follows: SAVISQKPSRDICQRGTSLTIQCQVDSQVTMMFWYRQQPGQSLTLIATANQGSEATYESGFVIDKFPISRPNLTFSTLTVSNMSPEDSSIYLCSVALGSGEVYGYTFGSGTRLTVV.